The 18 T cell receptor beta chains presented below share a single source sample, sequenced in a study of radiotherapy plus CTLA-4 blockade in lung cancer. The protocol was immunoSEQ multiplex PCR, while the TCRdb copy is restricted to in-frame clones and leaves out a portion. Of roughly 32,000 clones in the sample, roughly 70% are singletons; the top ten hold approximately 3.8%. This specimen consisted of peripheral blood, obtained from a patient treated with radiotherapy plus ipilimumab. These receptors were obtained from a human donor with non-small cell lung cancer who had stable disease on radiotherapy plus ipilimumab.

The chain has TRBV19 and TRBJ2-7; D is perhaps TRBD1 (6 bases). Germline CDR1 reads LNHDA; CDR2 reads SQIVND (reference sequence). V lost 6 bases and J 3 bases, leaving 15 bases between the germline ends. This CDR3 contains 14 residues. The CDR3 protein is CASRPLGAGYEQYF. The DNA of the CDR3 is TGTGCCAGTAGACCTCTGGGGGCGGGCTACGAGCAGTACTTC.

This rearrangement joins TRBV18 to TRBJ2-7; no clear D. The CDR3 is 13 residues long. V was cut by 2 bases and J by 6 bases, with 11 bases left in between. The germline CDR1 and CDR2 sequences are KGHSH and LQKENI. This CDR3 is CASSPYKVGEQYF. As DNA, the CDR3 is TGTGCCAGCTCACCATATAAGGTGGGCGAGCAGTACTTC.

The J gene is TRBJ2-3, the V gene TRBV6-4, with D perhaps matching TRBD2 (6 bases). This CDR3 spans 14 amino acids. Per germline, CDR1 MRHNA and CDR2 SNTAGT. The V and J ends lost 5 bases and 1 base respectively, with 10 bases between them. The CDR3 reads CASSPGTRTDTQYF. In DNA form, the CDR3 reads TGTGCCAGCAGTCCCGGGACTCGCACAGATACGCAGTATTTT.

This clone was seen a few times. The rearrangement uses TRBV6-4 and TRBJ2-2; 9 positions match TRBD1. The germline V gene encodes CDR1 MRHNA and CDR2 SNTAGT. Trimming removed 5 bases from V and 3 bases from J; junction bases left unmatched: 4. The CDR3 length is 15 residues. The CDR3: CASSPGQGHTGELFF. CDR3 in DNA: TGTGCCAGCAGTCCGGGACAGGGTCACACCGGGGAGCTGTTTTTT.

V gene TRBV7-2 combines with J gene TRBJ2-1; 7 nucleotides align to TRBD2. CDR1 and CDR2 (germline): SGHTA, FQGNSA. The CDR3 consists of 12 residues. The trim removed 5 bases at V and 10 bases at J, leaving 5 bases unmatched. CDR3 in amino acids: CASSEGLSEQFF. Written as DNA, the CDR3 is TGTGCCAGCAGCGAGGGACTATCCGAGCAGTTCTTC.

A few counts support this clone. CDR3 DNA: TGTGCCAGCAGCTTAATGGGTCATACTAACACTGAAGCTTTCTTT. It yields the protein CASSLMGHTNTEAFF. The V and J genes are TRBV7-2 and TRBJ1-1; no definite D call. Between the trimmed V and J ends, which lost 2 bases and 2 bases, there was a span of 12 bases. Per germline, CDR1 SGHTA and CDR2 FQGNSA. The CDR3 is 15 residues long.

V usage is TRBV7-8 and J usage is TRBJ2-1; D gene uncertain. Trimming took 5 bases from V and 7 from J, leaving 6 bases between them. CDR1 and CDR2 from the germline V gene are SGHVS and FQNEAQ. The length of the CDR3 is 11 residues. Here the CDR3 DNA reads TGTGCCAGCAGCCCCAAAAATGAGCAGTTCTTC. As protein: CASSPKNEQFF.

This rearrangement joins TRBV4-1 to TRBJ1-4; possibly TRBD1 for D (6 bases). The ends were cut back, 0 bases at V and 7 bases at J, with 12 bases in the middle. The CDR3 loop spans 15 amino acids. Germline loops: CDR1 MGHRA, CDR2 YSYEKL. CDR3: CASSQEGGTGEKLFF. CDR3 nucleotide sequence: TGCGCCAGCAGCCAAGAAGGGGGGACCGGTGAAAAACTGTTTTTT.

The chain's CDR3 is CASSSTGQKKLFF. Written as DNA, the CDR3 is TGTGCCAGCAGTTCGACAGGGCAGAAAAAACTGTTTTTT. The chain recombines TRBV2 with TRBJ1-4, with TRBD1 identical over 7 bases. CDR3 length equals 13 residues. The J segment lost 9 bases and the V segment lost 5 bases, leaving 6 bases of the junction unmatched. Germline assignment: CDR1 SNHLY and CDR2 FYNNEI.

The rearrangement links TRBV27 to TRBJ2-7; 15 positions match TRBD2. The germline V gene has CDR1 MNHEY and CDR2 SMNVEV (reference sequence). V trimming: 5 bases; J trimming: 1 base; junction bases outside the gene matches: 3. CDR3 length: 16 amino acids. CDR3 in amino acids: CASSQGTSGRSYEQYF. CDR3 in DNA: TGTGCCAGCAGTCAAGGGACTAGCGGGAGGTCCTACGAGCAGTACTTC.

About this clone: A much bigger clone sits one base away, suggesting this may be a read error. The genes are TRBV27 and TRBJ2-7, with D perhaps TRBD2 (6 bases). Germline CDR1 is MNHEY and CDR2 is SMNVEV (reference sequence). The V end lost 8 bases, the J end lost 12 bases, and 20 bases lay between the germline ends. The CDR3 runs to 12 residues. CDR3 nucleotides: TGTGCCAGCCAGGTTGCTGGCGGGAAAAGGTACTTC. Amino acids: CASQVAGGKRYF.

The chain couples TRBV18 to TRBJ2-1; D is possibly TRBD2 (5 bases). This CDR3 contains 13 residues. V was shortened by 1 base and J by 8 bases, with 9 bases between the two germline ends. Germline V gives CDR1 KGHSH, CDR2 LQKENI. CDR3 nucleotide sequence: TGTGCCAGCTCACCACAACTAGGCGATGAGCAGTTCTTC. It encodes CASSPQLGDEQFF.

This chain uses TRBV6-5 with TRBJ1-1; 8 bases match TRBD1. The CDR3 contains 15 residues. V lost 0 bases, J lost 4 bases, and 4 bases stayed unmatched. Germline CDR1 MNHEY, CDR2 SVGAGI. The CDR3 DNA reads TGTGCCAGCAGTTACTCGAGGACAGGGACCACTGAAGCTTTCTTT. Translating gives CASSYSRTGTTEAFF.

In this sample, this clone turned up a few times. The V and J genes are TRBV19 and TRBJ1-2; possible D gene TRBD1, 5 bases. V was clipped by 6 bases and J by 5 bases, with 13 bases between them. Germline values: CDR1 LNHDA, CDR2 SQIVND (reference sequence). The CDR3 spans 13 residues. Written as DNA, the CDR3 is TGTGCCAGTAGACTCGGCGGGGGGTATGGCTACACCTTC. It yields the protein CASRLGGGYGYTF.

The V gene is TRBV28, the J gene TRBJ1-2; D call uncertain. The CDR3 is 13 residues long. Germline assignment: CDR1 MDHEN and CDR2 SYDVKM. V gave up 5 bases and J gave up 2 bases, with 9 bases separating them. The CDR3 DNA reads TGTGCCAGCAGTCCGGTGGACAACTATGGCTACACCTTC. Translated: CASSPVDNYGYTF.

V and J are TRBV4-2 and TRBJ2-2, with a tentative D call TRBD2 (6 bases). The CDR3 consists of 16 residues. The germline V and J ends were trimmed by 4 bases and 6 bases, with 18 bases remaining between them. Germline lookup yields CDR1 LGHNA and CDR2 YNFKEQ. The CDR3 spells CASSPGGSGAAGELFF. CDR3 sequence (DNA): TGTGCCAGCAGCCCTGGGGGTAGCGGAGCGGCCGGGGAGCTGTTTTTT.

DNA of the CDR3: TGTGCCAGCAGTTTAAGCCCCAAGGATGAGCAGTTCTTC. Amino acids: CASSLSPKDEQFF. The chain has TRBV27 and TRBJ2-1; D not resolved. V lost 2 bases and J 8 bases, leaving 10 bases between the germline ends. There are 13 residues in the CDR3. The V gene's germline CDR1 is MNHEY and CDR2 SMNVEV (reference sequence).

The CDR3 sequence: CASAVGAMSYEQYF. In DNA, the CDR3 is TGTGCCAGCGCCGTTGGGGCAATGAGCTACGAGCAGTACTTC. The V gene is TRBV7-2, the J gene TRBJ2-7; weak D call: TRBD1 (5 bases). V was shortened by 8 bases and J by 3 bases, with 17 bases between the two germline ends. Germline V gene lookup returns CDR1 SGHTA and CDR2 FQGNSA. CDR3 length: 14 amino acids.